The 29 T cell receptor beta chains in this list originate from one sample, sequenced in a study of blood T cell repertoires in COVID-19. Here immunoSEQ multiplex PCR was the method, and the copy in TCRdb shows in-frame clones only, minus some. The sample records about 250,000 clones, just over 85% being singletons. Sequencing input: PBMCs or T cells enriched from blood (not recorded which). The receptors were gathered from a man between 35 and 55 years old who had recovered from COVID-19.

The sample holds a few counts of this clone. V is TRBV9 and J is TRBJ2-7; TRBD1 agrees at 7 bases. The CDR3 length is 14 residues. Germline V gene lookup returns CDR1 SGDLS and CDR2 YYNGEE. Trimming took 5 bases from V and 4 from J; bases not matched to a gene: 9. The CDR3 bases are TGTGCCAGCAGTATAACAGGGGTCGGGTACGAGCAGTACTTC. Protein: CASSITGVGYEQYF.

As concerns this clone: Other DNA sequences in this sample translate to the same CDR3. This chain connects TRBV10-3 to TRBJ1-1; D uncertain. Trimming removed 4 bases from V and 4 bases from J, with 7 bases in between. CDR1 and CDR2 from the germline V gene are ENHRY and SYGVKD. There are 12 residues in the CDR3. The CDR3 bases are TGTGCCATCAGTGTTACGGGCACTGAAGCTTTCTTT. Amino acid sequence: CAISVTGTEAFF.

The CDR3 nucleotides read TGTGCCAGCAGCTACGAGACCGGGGAGCTGTTTTTT. Its translation is CASSYETGELFF. This chain connects TRBV5-6 to TRBJ2-2; D gene unclear. The CDR3 extends over 12 amino acids. Germline V gene sequence: CDR1 SGHDT, CDR2 YYEEEE. The V gene lost 3 bases and the J gene lost 5 bases, with 5 bases spanning the gap.

The V gene is TRBV28, the J gene TRBJ1-5; 9 bases line up with TRBD1. After removal of 5 bases from V and 7 bases from J, the junction contained 6 bases not matched to a gene. The CDR3 totals 14 residues. Germline V CDR1 and CDR2: MDHEN, SYDVKM. The CDR3 coding sequence is TGTGCCAGCAGTCCCGGGACAGGGCACCAGCCCCAGCATTTT. Translation gives CASSPGTGHQPQHF.

This chain uses TRBV27 with TRBJ1-1; unclear D gene. Trimming pared 1 base from V and 0 bases from J, leaving 6 bases between. Germline assignment: CDR1 MNHEY and CDR2 SMNVEV (reference sequence). CDR3 length: 14 residues. CDR3 in DNA: TGTGCCAGCAGTTTATATCCCATGAACACTGAAGCTTTCTTT. It is translated as CASSLYPMNTEAFF.

This chain connects TRBV3-1 (or the pseudogene TRBV3-2) to TRBJ2-1, with 9 bases aligning to TRBD2. The germline V gene encodes CDR1 LGHDT and CDR2 YNNKEL (reference sequence). V was clipped by 4 bases and J by 6 bases; unmatched bases: 22. The CDR3 has 20 amino acids. The CDR3 nucleotides are TGTGCCAGCAGCCCGACATGGTTCAGGGCGGGAGGGCCTAGGGGCAATGAGCAGTTCTTC. It translates to CASSPTWFRAGGPRGNEQFF.

In regard to this clone: One end of the junction fails to match germline, which may point to a read error. The chain employs TRBV10-1 and TRBJ1-2, with TRBD1 matching 8 bases. The CDR3 is 11 residues long. Per germline, CDR1 WNHNN and CDR2 SYGVQD (reference sequence). Here the CDR3 reads CASSPPDRARF. For the CDR3, the DNA is TGCGCCAGCAGTCCTCCGGACAGGGCGAGGTTC.

This sequence joins TRBV19 and TRBJ2-2; weak D call: TRBD1 (7 bases). V lost 7 bases, J lost 6 bases, and 15 bases lay in between. The CDR3 has 14 amino acids. Germline CDR1 LNHDA, CDR2 SQIVND (reference sequence). The CDR3 spells CASTEGAVAGELFF. DNA for the CDR3: TGTGCCAGTACGGAGGGGGCCGTCGCCGGGGAGCTGTTTTTT.

V gene TRBV29-1 combines with J gene TRBJ2-3; 10 nucleotides match TRBD2. The CDR3 is 22 residues long. The germline V gene encodes CDR1 SQVTM and CDR2 ANQGSEA. V dropped 0 bases and J dropped 0; count of bases not matched to a gene: 21. DNA of the CDR3: TGCAGCGTTGAAGAATGGGACCGGGCATCTAGCGGGGGCCGATCTAGCACAGATACGCAGTATTTT. Protein product: CSVEEWDRASSGGRSSTDTQYF.

The chain uses TRBV6-5 and TRBJ1-6; weak D call: TRBD1 (6 bases). V shed 6 bases and J shed 8 bases, with 14 bases lying between them. The CDR3 has 14 amino acids. The germline V gene encodes CDR1 MNHEY and CDR2 SVGAGI. CDR3 loop: CASSRTVYDSPLHF. The CDR3 DNA is TGTGCCAGCAGCCGGACAGTTTATGATTCACCCCTCCACTTT.

The rearrangement links TRBV19 to TRBJ2-1; the match to TRBD1 covers 11 bases. The CDR3 totals 15 residues. Trimming took 8 bases from V and 5 from J; bases not matched to a gene: 8. CDR1 is LNHDA, CDR2 SQIVND, per germline (reference sequence). In nucleotides, the CDR3 is TGTGCCAGTGGCGGACAGGGGGCGCGAAACAATGAGCAGTTCTTC. This encodes CASGGQGARNNEQFF.

The chain combines TRBV9 with TRBJ2-2; D gene uncertain. The CDR3 runs 15 residues. Trimming pared 0 bases from V and 0 bases from J, leaving 6 bases between. Germline values: CDR1 SGDLS, CDR2 YYNGEE. CDR3 DNA: TGTGCCAGCAGCGTAGAGGCGGCGAACACCGGGGAGCTGTTTTTT. Its protein product is CASSVEAANTGELFF.

The V call is TRBV10-3, the J call TRBJ2-3; 7 nucleotides agree with TRBD1. CDR3 length: 16 amino acids. Trimming at V came to 6 bases and at J to 6 bases, leaving 15 bases not matched to a gene. The germline CDR1 and CDR2 sequences are ENHRY and SYGVKD. The CDR3 loop is CAISETGTAPSDTQYF. Here the CDR3 DNA reads TGTGCCATCAGCGAGACCGGGACAGCCCCTTCGGATACGCAGTATTTT.

This chain connects TRBV2 to TRBJ2-5; D possibly corresponds to TRBD2 (7 bases). The V end was cut by 6 bases, the J end by 0 bases, with 14 bases between. From germline, CDR1 is SNHLY and CDR2 FYNNEI. There are 15 residues in the CDR3. This CDR3 reads CASSWGGQYQETQYF. The CDR3 region has the DNA TGTGCCAGCAGCTGGGGGGGGCAGTACCAAGAGACCCAGTACTTC.

This clone was counted a single time. The chain joins TRBV5-3 to TRBJ1-1, with 10 bases identical to TRBD1. TRBV5-3 falls under the ORF class, with uncertain function. This CDR3 region has 15 residues. V shed 4 bases, J shed 1 base, and the junction held 4 bases outside the gene matches. The CDR3, as DNA: TGTGCCAGAAGCCTGGGACAGGGGACGAACACTGAAGCTTTCTTT. Translating it yields CARSLGQGTNTEAFF.

The table lists this clone with a count of one. The CDR3 coding sequence is TGTGCCAGCAGCTTGCCCCGTGGACAGGTGAAGGGTCAAGAGACCCAGTACTTC. Encoded protein: CASSLPRGQVKGQETQYF. The rearrangement uses TRBV11-2 and TRBJ2-5; 7 bases align to TRBD1. Germline CDR1 is SGHAT and CDR2 is FQNNGV. The V and J ends lost 3 bases and 2 bases, in that order; junction bases with no gene match: 15. This CDR3 is built from 18 residues.

This chain joins TRBV19 and TRBJ1-2; 8 nucleotides line up with TRBD1. The germline V gene encodes CDR1 LNHDA and CDR2 SQIVND (reference sequence). Losses at the gene ends were 0 bases for V and 8 bases for J; bases not matched to a gene: 14. The CDR3 loop spans 17 amino acids. CDR3 nucleotides: TGTGCCAGTAGTATAGATCTCGCAGCCGACAGGGGTAGAGGCTACACCTTC. This codes for CASSIDLAADRGRGYTF.

This chain joins TRBV3-1 (or the pseudogene TRBV3-2) and TRBJ2-5, with 11 nucleotides matching TRBD2. Germline lookup yields CDR1 LGHDT and CDR2 YNNKEL (reference sequence). The trim removed 0 bases at V and 3 bases at J, leaving 3 bases unmatched. The CDR3 is 16 amino acids. The CDR3 spells CASSQDLGLAEETQYF. CDR3 DNA sequence: TGTGCCAGCAGCCAAGATTTGGGACTAGCGGAAGAGACCCAGTACTTC.

The V call is TRBV12-3 or TRBV12-4, the J call TRBJ1-5, with D hard to call. The CDR3 loop spans 13 amino acids. V was cut by 8 bases and J by 0 bases, with 8 bases left in between. CDR3 sequence reads: CASQVSSNQPQHF. CDR3 sequence (DNA): TGTGCCAGCCAAGTCAGTAGCAATCAGCCCCAGCATTTT.

The V and J genes are TRBV2 and TRBJ2-2, with 7 bases fitting TRBD1. The CDR3 extends over 14 amino acids. Germline values: CDR1 SNHLY, CDR2 FYNNEI. V was pared by 6 bases and J by 4 bases, with 5 bases of the junction left unmatched. DNA for the CDR3: TGTGCCAGCAGGGGACAGCCGAGCACCGGGGAGCTGTTTTTT. It translates to CASRGQPSTGELFF.

The gene calls are TRBV5-1 and TRBJ1-1; D not resolved. CDR3 size: 19 residues. Trimming removed 1 base from V and 4 bases from J, with 26 bases in between. In germline, CDR1 is SGHRS, CDR2 YFSETQ. The CDR3 DNA reads as TGCGCCAGCAGCTTGAGTTACTGGCTCAGGCAACCTCCTGGCACTGAAGCTTTCTTT. Translating it yields CASSLSYWLRQPPGTEAFF. The complete variable domain, with remaining parts taken from reference TRBV5-1 and TRBJ1-1, reads KAGVTQTPRYLIKTRGQQVTLSCSPISGHRSVSWYQQTPGQGLQFLFEYFSETQRNKGNFPGRFSGRQFSNSRSEMNVSTLELGDSALYLCASSLSYWLRQPPGTEAFFGQGTRLTVV.

This clone has a single count. The chain uses TRBV5-6 and TRBJ2-3, with TRBD2 matching over 7 bases. J lost 3 bases, V lost 0 bases, and 4 bases had no gene match. This CDR3 is 15 amino acids long. Looked up from germline, CDR1 is SGHDT and CDR2 is YYEEEE. The chain's CDR3 is CASSLVLAVTDTQYF. The CDR3 nucleotides read TGTGCCAGCAGCTTGGTTCTAGCGGTGACAGATACGCAGTATTTT. Full variable domain (rest looked up from reference TRBV5-6 and TRBJ2-3): DAGVTQSPTHLIKTRGQQVTLRCSPKSGHDTVSWYQQALGQGPQFIFQYYEEEERQRGNFPDRFSGHQFPNYSSELNVNALLLGDSALYLCASSLVLAVTDTQYFGPGTRLTVL.

The gene calls are TRBV15 and TRBJ2-1; 7 bases match TRBD2. After removal of 2 bases from V and 6 bases from J, the junction contained 4 bases not matched to a gene. CDR3 length: 14 residues. Per the germline V gene, CDR1 is LNHNV and CDR2 is YYDKDF (reference sequence). CDR3 in amino acids: CATSRRLAINEQFF. Here the CDR3 DNA reads TGTGCCACCAGCAGACGACTAGCTATCAATGAGCAGTTCTTC.

The rearrangement joins TRBV7-9 to TRBJ1-5; TRBD1 might be the D (6 bases). V shed 4 bases and J shed 2 bases, with 24 bases lying between them. CDR3 size: 19 residues. CDR1 is SEHNR and CDR2 is FQNEAQ in the germline V gene (reference sequence). The CDR3 DNA is TGTGCCAGCAGCTCGGGACACCTAACAGGCCCAAATGGCAATCAGCCCCAGCATTTT. Residues: CASSSGHLTGPNGNQPQHF.

The V call is TRBV23-1, the J call TRBJ2-7; TRBD1 aligns across 11 bases. TRBV23-1 is an ORF; its function is uncertain. CDR3 length: 15 amino acids. V lost 7 bases to trimming and J lost 6 bases; unmatched junction nucleotides: 11. In DNA form, the CDR3 reads TGCGCCAGCACCATGGACAGGGGGCGCATAGGCGAGCAGTACTTC. This sequence encodes CASTMDRGRIGEQYF.

The chain combines TRBV27 with TRBJ2-2; 7 bases align to TRBD2. CDR1 is MNHEY, CDR2 SMNVEV, per germline (reference sequence). V lost 0 bases to trimming and J lost 4 bases; unmatched junction nucleotides: 2. The CDR3 consists of 15 residues. CDR3 region: CASSLSWGGTGELFF. The CDR3 region has the DNA TGTGCCAGCAGTTTATCTTGGGGGGGCACCGGGGAGCTGTTTTTT.

In this sample, this clone turned up once. V gene TRBV9 combines with J gene TRBJ2-1, with TRBD2 matching 7 bases. This CDR3 has 14 amino acids. V shed 4 bases and J 5 bases; nucleotides not matched to a gene: 6. CDR1 is SGDLS, CDR2 YYNGEE, per germline. In DNA, the CDR3 is TGTGCCAGCAGCTTGAGCGGGGCAAACAATGAGCAGTTCTTC. Its translation is CASSLSGANNEQFF. The whole variable domain, filled in from reference TRBV9 and TRBJ2-1, reads DSGVTQTPKHLITATGQRVTLRCSPRSGDLSVYWYQQSLDQGLQFLIQYYNGEERAKGNILERFSAQQFPDLHSELNLSSLELGDSALYFCASSLSGANNEQFFGPGTRLTVL.

The chain is built from TRBV27 and TRBJ2-7, with 12 bases identical to TRBD1. This CDR3 region has 14 residues. Per the germline V gene, CDR1 is MNHEY and CDR2 is SMNVEV (reference sequence). With V trimmed by 6 bases and J by 6 bases, 6 bases remained unmatched. CDR3 sequence: CASSRGTGGFEQYF. In nucleotides, the CDR3 is TGTGCCAGCAGCCGCGGGACAGGGGGCTTCGAGCAGTACTTC.

The chain combines TRBV6-1 with TRBJ2-7, with TRBD2 as a possible D gene (5 bases). This CDR3 is 11 amino acids long. V gave up 3 bases and J gave up 7 bases, with 7 bases separating them. CDR1 and CDR2 (germline): MNHNS, SASEGT. The CDR3 region has the DNA TGTGCCAGCAGTGATTGGAGGGAGCAGTACTTC. Translated: CASSDWREQYF.